The next 14 T cell receptor beta chains were all read from a single sample in a study of neurological immune-mediated disorders (dated by TCRdb to the late 2010s). Library generation was performed with 5' RACE. Sequencing was carried out with an Illumina HiSeq 2500. The public reads were run again by TCRdb, first through fastp at Q25 and then through MiXCR, and only productive beta chains were kept. Each record represents a unique CDR3 protein, reported with the most common genes and DNA among its rows. In all, the sample holds about 55,000 distinct CDR3 sequences, and 4% of those were seen once. The biggest ten clones account for 1.9% of the sample. Sequencing used CD4+ T cells from blood. The receptor set was obtained from a woman aged 35 to 49 with multiple sclerosis.

This clonotype was counted many times. The chain combines TRBV3-1 with TRBJ1-4; D may be TRBD1 (5 bases). The CDR3 covers 13 residues. V was shortened by 4 bases and J by 7 bases, with 10 bases between the two germline ends. CDR1 is LGHDT, CDR2 YNNKEL, per germline (reference sequence). The CDR3 DNA reads as TGTGCCAGCAGCCTCAGGGAGGCTGAAAAACTGTTTTTT. This sequence encodes CASSLREAEKLFF.

This clonotype was detected many times. This chain connects TRBV27 to TRBJ2-7, with D possibly matching TRBD2 (5 bases). V was pared by 2 bases and J by 7 bases, with 18 bases between. The CDR3 is 15 amino acids. CDR1 is MNHEY, CDR2 SMNVEV, per germline (reference sequence). This CDR3 is CASSLDVASTGEQYF. CDR3 bases: TGTGCCAGCAGTTTAGATGTCGCGTCCACGGGGGAGCAGTACTTC.

By frequency in the sample, this clonotype is medium-sized. The chain has TRBV10-3 and TRBJ1-5, with D possibly TRBD1 on 5 matching bases. From germline, CDR1 is ENHRY and CDR2 SYGVKD. V lost 10 bases and J 1 base, leaving 11 bases between the germline ends. The CDR3 consists of 13 residues. This CDR3 reads CATSGGSNQPQHF. In DNA form, the CDR3 reads TGTGCCACCTCCGGGGGGAGCAATCAGCCCCAGCATTTT.

This clonotype was found many times. The chain recombines TRBV6-2 or TRBV6-3 with TRBJ2-5; D is unresolved. The CDR3 has 13 residues. Trimming removed 6 bases from V and 2 bases from J, with 10 bases in between. Germline V CDR1 and CDR2: MNHEY, SVGEGT. CDR3 sequence: CASSPLGQETQYF. The CDR3 nucleotides are TGTGCCAGCAGCCCCCTGGGACAAGAGACCCAGTACTTC.

This clonotype was seen at least ten times. V is TRBV5-1 and J is TRBJ2-7; TRBD2 matches at 7 bases. V shed 0 bases, J shed 3 bases, and the junction held 6 bases outside the gene matches. In germline, CDR1 is SGHRS, CDR2 YFSETQ. The CDR3 totals 15 residues. The CDR3 nucleotides read TGCGCCAGCAGCTTGGATCTAGCGGATCTCTACGAGCAGTACTTC. Residues: CASSLDLADLYEQYF.

This clonotype has ten or more counts. V is TRBV29-1 and J is TRBJ2-1; 8 positions agree with TRBD1. Germline trimming cut 3 bases from V and 3 bases from J; bases unmatched to any gene: 4. Per germline, CDR1 SQVTM and CDR2 ANQGSEA. The CDR3 runs 14 residues. CDR3 amino acids: CSVEDRVGYNEQFF. The DNA of the CDR3 is TGCAGCGTTGAGGACAGGGTTGGCTACAATGAGCAGTTCTTC.

This clonotype appeared many times. The CDR3, as DNA: TGTGCCAGCAGTTATTGGACAGTTTACACCGGGGAGCTGTTTTTT. Encoded protein: CASSYWTVYTGELFF. The V gene is TRBV6-5, the J gene TRBJ2-2; D may be TRBD1 (6 bases). The CDR3 totals 15 residues. The V end was cut by 3 bases, the J end by 3 bases, with 11 bases between. Per germline, CDR1 MNHEY and CDR2 SVGAGI.

This clonotype was recorded at least ten times. The chain has TRBV5-1 and TRBJ2-7; D uncertain. This CDR3 has 13 residues. Germline V gives CDR1 SGHRS, CDR2 YFSETQ. Trimming left V 0 bases short and J 10 bases short, with 14 bases between. Here the CDR3 DNA reads TGCGCCAGCAGCTTGGAGACAAGAACTGGTCAGTACTTC. Translated, it gives CASSLETRTGQYF.

This clonotype occurred many times. CDR3 nucleotide sequence: TGCGCCAGCAGCTTGGAGGCTATTAATGAAAAACTGTTTTTT. The encoded protein is CASSLEAINEKLFF. The rearrangement links TRBV5-1 to TRBJ1-4, with D unresolved. From germline, CDR1 is SGHRS and CDR2 YFSETQ. Trimming removed 0 bases at V and 4 bases at J, with 7 bases between. There are 14 residues in the CDR3.

Ten or more counts support this clonotype. The chain links TRBV7-2 to TRBJ2-1, with D uncertain. Deletions cut 3 bases from V and 8 bases from J, with 11 bases between. The germline CDR1 and CDR2 sequences are SGHTA and FQGNSA. The CDR3 spans 13 residues. CDR3 protein: CASSFSSMYEQFF. The CDR3 DNA reads as TGTGCCAGCAGCTTTTCCAGTATGTATGAGCAGTTCTTC.

This clonotype was seen repeatedly, ten times or more. The chain couples TRBV10-3 to TRBJ1-1; 8 nucleotides match TRBD1. Germline V CDR1 and CDR2: ENHRY, SYGVKD. CDR3 length equals 16 residues. J lost 4 bases, V lost 4 bases, and 11 bases had no gene match. The CDR3: CAISAGTGTSGTEAFF. The CDR3 nucleotides read TGTGCCATCAGTGCGGGGACAGGAACATCTGGCACTGAAGCTTTCTTT.

A few counts support this clonotype. The chain employs TRBV10-3 and TRBJ2-4; D remains unclear. This CDR3 has 15 residues. V lost 0 bases, J lost 8 bases, and 14 bases lay in between. Germline values: CDR1 ENHRY, CDR2 SYGVKD. CDR3 region: CAISESSVDTYIQYF. The CDR3 region has the DNA TGTGCCATCAGTGAGTCCTCGGTAGACACGTACATTCAGTACTTC.

This clonotype was detected many times. This chain connects TRBV5-1 to TRBJ2-1, with unresolved D. Trimming took off 4 bases at V and 2 bases at J, with 10 bases between the two ends. The CDR3 runs to 14 residues. Looked up from germline, CDR1 is SGHRS and CDR2 is YFSETQ. The CDR3, as DNA: TGCGCCAGCAGCGAGCTTCCTCCCTACAATGAGCAGTTCTTC. Translating gives CASSELPPYNEQFF.

This clonotype has ten or more counts. The rearrangement joins TRBV4-1 to TRBJ2-1, with unresolved D. This CDR3 is built from 15 residues. Between the trimmed V and J ends, which lost 1 base and 8 bases, there was a span of 15 bases. Germline lookup yields CDR1 MGHRA and CDR2 YSYEKL. The CDR3 loop reads CASSQGGNGLHEQFF. The DNA of the CDR3 is TGCGCCAGCAGCCAAGGGGGTAATGGCTTACATGAGCAGTTCTTC.